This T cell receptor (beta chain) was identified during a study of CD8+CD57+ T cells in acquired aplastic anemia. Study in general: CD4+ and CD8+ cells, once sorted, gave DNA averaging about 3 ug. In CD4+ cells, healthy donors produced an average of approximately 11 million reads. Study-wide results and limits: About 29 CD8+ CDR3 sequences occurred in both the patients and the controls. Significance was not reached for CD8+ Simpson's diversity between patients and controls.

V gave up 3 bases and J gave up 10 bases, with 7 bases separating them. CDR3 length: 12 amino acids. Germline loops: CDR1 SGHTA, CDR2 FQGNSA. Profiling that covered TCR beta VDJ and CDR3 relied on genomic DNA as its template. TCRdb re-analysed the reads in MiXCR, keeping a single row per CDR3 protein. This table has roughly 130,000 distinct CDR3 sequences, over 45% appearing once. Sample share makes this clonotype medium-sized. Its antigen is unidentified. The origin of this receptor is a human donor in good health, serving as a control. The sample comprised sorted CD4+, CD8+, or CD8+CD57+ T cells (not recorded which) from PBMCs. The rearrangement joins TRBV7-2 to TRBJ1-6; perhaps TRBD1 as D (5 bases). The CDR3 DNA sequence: TGTGCCAGCAGCTTTTGGGGGTCACCCCTCCACTTT. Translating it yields CASSFWGSPLHF.